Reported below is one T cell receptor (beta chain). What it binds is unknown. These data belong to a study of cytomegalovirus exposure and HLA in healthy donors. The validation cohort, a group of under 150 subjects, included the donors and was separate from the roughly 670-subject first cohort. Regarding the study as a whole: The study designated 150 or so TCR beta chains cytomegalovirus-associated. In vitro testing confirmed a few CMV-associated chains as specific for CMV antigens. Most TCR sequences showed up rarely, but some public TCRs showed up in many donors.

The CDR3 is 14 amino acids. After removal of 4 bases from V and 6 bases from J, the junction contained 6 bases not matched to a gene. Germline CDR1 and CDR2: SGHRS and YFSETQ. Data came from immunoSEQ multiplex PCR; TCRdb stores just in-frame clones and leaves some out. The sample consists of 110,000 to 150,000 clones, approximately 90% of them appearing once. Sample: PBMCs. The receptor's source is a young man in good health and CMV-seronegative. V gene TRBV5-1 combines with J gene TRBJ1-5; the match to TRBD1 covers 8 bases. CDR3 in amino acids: CASSPGGGGQPQHF. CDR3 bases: TGCGCCAGCAGCCCAGGGGGCGGGGGTCAGCCCCAGCATTTT.